What follows are 9 T cell receptor beta chains derived from one specimen sequenced in a study of blood T cell repertoires in COVID-19. Using immunoSEQ multiplex PCR, the repertoire was profiled, and TCRdb retains in-frame clones only, with some absent. The sample consists of about 120,000 clones, roughly 90% of them appearing once. Sequenced sample: peripheral blood. These receptors came from a human donor in a cohort sampled during active COVID-19.

There are a few counts of this clone. The chain employs TRBV5-1 and TRBJ1-4; D unresolved. V shed 4 bases and J shed 0 bases, with 13 bases lying between them. Germline CDR1 SGHRS, CDR2 YFSETQ. This CDR3 has 16 amino acids. CDR3 in amino acids: CASSQEPGATNEKLFF. As DNA, the CDR3 is TGCGCCAGCAGCCAAGAACCGGGAGCAACTAATGAAAAACTGTTTTTT.

This chain joins TRBV7-9 and TRBJ1-6; the D gene is possibly TRBD1 (5 bases). The germline V gene has CDR1 SEHNR and CDR2 FQNEAQ (reference sequence). Trimming cost V 1 base and J 0 bases, with 10 bases left between them. This CDR3 region has 17 residues. The CDR3: CASSLGGTPSYNSPLHF. CDR3 coding DNA: TGTGCCAGCAGCTTAGGGGGCACCCCCTCCTATAATTCACCCCTCCACTTT. Full variable domain (rest looked up from reference TRBV7-9 and TRBJ1-6): DTGVSQNPRHKITKRGQNVTFRCDPISEHNRLYWYRQTLGQGPEFLTYFQNEAQLEKSRLLSDRFSAERPKGSFSTLEIQRTEQGDSAMYLCASSLGGTPSYNSPLHFGNGTRLTVT.

The chain recombines TRBV6-5 with TRBJ1-2, with D maybe TRBD1 (6 bases). CDR1 and CDR2 (germline): MNHEY, SVGAGI. CDR3 length: 13 amino acids. Trimming left V 5 bases short and J 7 bases short, with 14 bases between. DNA for the CDR3: TGTGCCAGCAGTAAACAGGGAAGGGCTGGCTACACCTTC. This gives the protein CASSKQGRAGYTF.

This chain joins TRBV6-1 and TRBJ2-7; D is possibly TRBD1 (6 bases). The CDR3 has 15 residues. Trimming cost V 0 bases and J 4 bases, with 13 bases left between them. In germline, CDR1 is MNHNS, CDR2 SASEGT. The CDR3 loop is CASSEAHQGSYEQYF. CDR3 nucleotides: TGTGCCAGCAGTGAAGCGCATCAGGGGAGTTACGAGCAGTACTTC.

The genes are TRBV10-3 and TRBJ2-5, with D maybe TRBD1 (5 bases). Trimming stripped 10 bases from V and 1 base from J, with 13 bases between. This CDR3 is 13 amino acids long. Germline values: CDR1 ENHRY, CDR2 SYGVKD. CDR3 nucleotides: TGTGCCACGGCGGCAGGGTCCCAAGAGACCCAGTACTTC. It specifies CATAAGSQETQYF.

The chain uses TRBV18 and TRBJ1-1; perhaps TRBD1 as D (6 bases). V lost 3 bases and J 2 bases, leaving 10 bases between the germline ends. The CDR3 covers 14 residues. CDR1 KGHSH and CDR2 LQKENI come from the germline V gene. The CDR3 bases are TGTGCCAGCTCACCGCAGGGGCCTAACACTGAAGCTTTCTTT. Translated, it gives CASSPQGPNTEAFF.

This chain connects TRBV18 to TRBJ1-1; TRBD1 is a possible D gene (6 bases). Germline assignment: CDR1 KGHSH and CDR2 LQKENI. Trimming took off 3 bases at V and 0 bases at J, with 14 bases between the two ends. The CDR3 spans 16 residues. The DNA of the CDR3 is TGTGCCAGCTCACCGGTTACAGGGAAGATGAACACTGAAGCTTTCTTT. Its protein is CASSPVTGKMNTEAFF.

The chain carries TRBV7-3 and TRBJ2-7, with D possibly being TRBD1 (6 bases). Deletions cut 4 bases from V and 1 base from J, with 17 bases between. Per the germline V gene, CDR1 is SGHTA and CDR2 is FQGTGA. This CDR3 is 16 amino acids long. CDR3 in DNA: TGTGCCAGCAGCTACCCGGGACAAGCCGCTTCCTACGAGCAGTACTTC. Translated, it gives CASSYPGQAASYEQYF.

The chain links TRBV15 to TRBJ1-6, with D maybe TRBD1 (5 bases). The ends were cut back, 0 bases at V and 7 bases at J, with 7 bases in the middle. The CDR3 spans 14 residues. Germline CDR1 LNHNV, CDR2 YYDKDF (reference sequence). The CDR3 spells CATSRDQGNSPLHF. As DNA, the CDR3 is TGTGCCACCAGCAGAGATCAGGGAAATTCACCCCTCCACTTT.